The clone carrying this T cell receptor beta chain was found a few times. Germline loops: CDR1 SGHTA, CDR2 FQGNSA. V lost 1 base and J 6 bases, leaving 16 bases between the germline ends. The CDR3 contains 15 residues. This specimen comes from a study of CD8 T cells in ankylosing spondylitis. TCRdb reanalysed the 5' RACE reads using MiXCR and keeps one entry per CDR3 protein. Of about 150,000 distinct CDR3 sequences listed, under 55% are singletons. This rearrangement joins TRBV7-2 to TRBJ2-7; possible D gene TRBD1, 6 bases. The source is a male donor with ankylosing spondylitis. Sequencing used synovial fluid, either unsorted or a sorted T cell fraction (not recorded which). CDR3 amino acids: CASSLVSGGAGEQYF. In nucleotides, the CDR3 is TGTGCCAGCAGCTTAGTGTCTGGGGGCGCGGGCGAGCAGTACTTC.